This TCR beta chain was sequenced in a study of blood T cell repertoires in COVID-19. Study-level background: COVID-19 samples from acute and convalescent phases originated in the United States, Italy and Spain. PBMCs, B-cell-depleted T cells, or T cells provided the cDNA or gDNA that made up the material.

Repertoires were generated with immunoSEQ multiplex PCR, while TCRdb's copy carries only in-frame clones and drops some. The repertoire has about 170,000 clones, about 88% of them found once; the top ten carry 5.5% to 8.5%. CDR1 is MDHEN, CDR2 SYDVKM, per germline. The CDR3 runs to 15 residues. Trimming cost V 2 bases and J 0 bases, with 5 bases left between them. The TCR originated in a woman of 80 years or more in a cohort sampled during active or convalescent COVID-19. Material for sequencing was peripheral blood. The genes are TRBV28 and TRBJ1-6; D ambiguous. CDR3 in amino acids: CASSLASSYNSPLHF. The CDR3 DNA follows: TGTGCCAGCAGTTTAGCGAGCTCCTATAATTCACCCCTCCACTTT.